This T cell receptor (beta chain) emerged from a study of follicular helper T cells after annual influenza vaccination. Study findings and constraints: Change in circulating plasmablasts correlated with ICOS+CD38+ cTfh clonality change. Recurrent ICOS+CD38+ cTfh clonotypes included tetramer and AIM influenza-specific ones. ICOS-CD38- cTfh most often held earlier Day 7 ICOS+CD38+ clones.

Note on this clone: The antigen is not known.

The CDR3 length is 15 residues. CDR1 and CDR2 (germline): SGHDT, YYEEEE. The V gene lost 1 base and the J gene lost 6 bases, with 17 bases spanning the gap. Measured with immunoSEQ multiplex PCR; TCRdb has only the in-frame clones, and not every one. The data hold thousands of clones, with 70% to 90% observed a single time. The sample's time point: 2015-2016 season, pre-vaccination. The receptor comes from an adult who received the influenza vaccine. The V gene is TRBV5-6, the J gene TRBJ2-7; possibly TRBD1 for D (5 bases). Sample: CXCR5+ CD38- circulating T follicular helper cells from blood, taken on the day of influenza vaccination. Noted subset: circulating Tfh, non-naive CD4+CXCR5+PD-1+ (ICOS+CD38+ or ICOS-CD38-). The CDR3 region is CASSLLTQGRGEQYF. For the CDR3, the DNA is TGTGCCAGCAGCTTGCTTACCCAGGGTAGGGGCGAGCAGTACTTC.